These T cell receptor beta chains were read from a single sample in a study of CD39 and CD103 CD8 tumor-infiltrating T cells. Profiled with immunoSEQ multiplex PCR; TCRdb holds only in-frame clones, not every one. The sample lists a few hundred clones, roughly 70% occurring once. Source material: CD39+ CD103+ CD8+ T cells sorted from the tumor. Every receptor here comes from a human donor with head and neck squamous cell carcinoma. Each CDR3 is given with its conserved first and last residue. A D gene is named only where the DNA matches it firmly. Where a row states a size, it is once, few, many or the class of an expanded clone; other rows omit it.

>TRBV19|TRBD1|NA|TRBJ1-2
CASSLRQGYGYTF
TGTGCCAGTAGTCTAAGACAGGGCTATGGCTACACCTTC
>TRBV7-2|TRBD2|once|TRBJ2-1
CASSSASGGNYNEQFF
TGTGCCAGCAGCTCCGCAAGCGGGGGGAACTACAATGAGCAGTTCTTC
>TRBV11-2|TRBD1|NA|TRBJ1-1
CASSSDRGKAFF
TGTGCCAGCAGCTCAGACAGGGGTAAAGCTTTCTTT
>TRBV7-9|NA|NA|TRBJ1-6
CASSFMNSPLHF
TGTGCCAGCAGCTTTATGAATTCACCCCTCCACTTT
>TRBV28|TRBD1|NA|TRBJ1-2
CASSGNRGPVSGYTF
TGTGCCAGCAGTGGGAACAGGGGGCCAGTGAGTGGCTACACCTTC
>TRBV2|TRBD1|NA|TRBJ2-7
CASRGQGYEQYF
TGTGCCAGCAGGGGACAGGGGTACGAGCAGTACTTC
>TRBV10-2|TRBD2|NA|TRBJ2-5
CASSDPAGALETQYF
TGCGCCAGCAGTGACCCAGCGGGGGCCTTAGAGACCCAGTACTTC
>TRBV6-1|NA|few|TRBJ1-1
CASSLGEGTEAFF
TGTGCCAGCAGTTTAGGCGAGGGAACTGAAGCTTTCTTT
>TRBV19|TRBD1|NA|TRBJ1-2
CASRTGTGGHYGYTF
TGTGCCAGTAGAACGGGGACAGGGGGCCACTATGGCTACACCTTC
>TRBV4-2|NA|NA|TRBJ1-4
CASSQVGGDSPEKLFF
TGTGCCAGCAGCCAAGTAGGGGGAGACAGTCCTGAAAAACTGTTTTTT
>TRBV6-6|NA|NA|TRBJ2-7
CASLRAGATQNHEQYF
TGTGCCAGCCTCAGGGCGGGGGCCACCCAGAATCACGAGCAGTACTTC
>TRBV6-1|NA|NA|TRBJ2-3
CASSAEGFYTDTQYF
TGTGCCAGCAGTGCCGAGGGCTTCTACACAGATACGCAGTATTTT
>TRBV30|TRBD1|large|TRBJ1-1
CAWDWTGGDTEAFF
TGTGCCTGGGACTGGACAGGGGGCGACACTGAAGCTTTCTTT
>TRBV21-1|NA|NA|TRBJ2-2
CASSTLQGANTGELFF
TGTGCCAGCAGCACGTTACAGGGGGCGAACACCGGGGAGCTGTTTTTT
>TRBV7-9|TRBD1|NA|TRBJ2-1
CASSSGQGDRGEQFF
TGTGCCAGCAGCTCGGGACAGGGGGATCGGGGTGAGCAGTTCTTC
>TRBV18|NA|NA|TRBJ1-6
CASSQTQGGAQNSPLHF
TGTGCCAGCTCACAAACTCAGGGCGGGGCGCAGAATTCACCCCTCCACTTT
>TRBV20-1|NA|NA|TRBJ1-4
CSASHTEKLFF
TGCAGTGCTTCGCATACAGAAAAACTGTTTTTT
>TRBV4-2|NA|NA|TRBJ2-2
CASSQGLESGELFF
TGTGCCAGCAGCCAAGGCCTTGAGAGTGGGGAGCTGTTTTTT
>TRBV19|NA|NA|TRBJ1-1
CASSIYKNTEAFF
TGTGCCAGTAGTATCTATAAGAACACTGAAGCTTTCTTT
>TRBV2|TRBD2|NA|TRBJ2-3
CASSNTPLAGVPVDVDTQYF
TGTGCCAGCAGCAACACCCCCCTAGCGGGGGTTCCCGTGGATGTAGATACGCAGTATTTT
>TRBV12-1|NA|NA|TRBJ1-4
CASSRQGDEKLFF
TGTGCCAGCAGCCGACAGGGTGATGAAAAACTGTTTTTT
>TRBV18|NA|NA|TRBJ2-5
CASSVGSETQYF
TGTGCCAGCTCAGTTGGCTCTGAGACCCAGTACTTC
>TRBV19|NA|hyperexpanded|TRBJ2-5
CASSILHQETQYF
TGTGCCAGTAGTATTCTACACCAAGAGACCCAGTACTTC
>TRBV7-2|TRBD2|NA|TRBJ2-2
CASSLRGGAVTGELFF
TGTGCCAGCAGCCTACGCGGGGGGGCCGTCACCGGGGAGCTGTTTTTT
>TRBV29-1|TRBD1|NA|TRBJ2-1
CSVVGDSIEQFF
TGCAGCGTTGTTGGGGACAGCATTGAGCAGTTCTTC
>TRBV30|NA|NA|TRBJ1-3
CAWSVRASGNTIYF
TGTGCCTGGAGTGTGAGGGCGTCCGGAAACACCATATATTTT
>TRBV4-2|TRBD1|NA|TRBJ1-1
CASSSDRGKAFF
TGTGCCAGCAGCTCAGACAGGGGTAAAGCTTTCTTT
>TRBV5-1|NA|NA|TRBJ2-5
CASSPRGETQYF
TGCGCCAGCAGCCCTCGAGGCGAGACCCAGTACTTC
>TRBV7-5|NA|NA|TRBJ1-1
CASSSDRGKAFF
TGTGCCAGCAGCTCAGACAGGGGTAAAGCTTTCTTT
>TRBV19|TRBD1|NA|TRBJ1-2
CASRTGTGYGYTF
TGTGCCAGTAGGACAGGGACCGGTTATGGCTACACCTTC
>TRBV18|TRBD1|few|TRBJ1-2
CASSAPGQINYGYTF
TGTGCCAGCTCAGCACCGGGACAGATAAACTATGGCTACACCTTC
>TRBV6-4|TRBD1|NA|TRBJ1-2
CASSGKDRHSYTF
TGTGCCAGCAGTGGGAAGGACAGGCACAGCTACACCTTC
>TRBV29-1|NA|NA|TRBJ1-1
CSVSGNTEAFF
TGCAGCGTCTCAGGGAACACTGAAGCTTTCTTT
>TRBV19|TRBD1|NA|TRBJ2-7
CASAKGAQQAYEQYF
TGTGCCAGTGCCAAGGGGGCGCAGCAAGCCTACGAGCAGTACTTC
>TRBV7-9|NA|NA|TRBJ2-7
CASSPEDSYEQYF
TGTGCCAGCAGCCCAGAGGACAGCTACGAGCAGTACTTC
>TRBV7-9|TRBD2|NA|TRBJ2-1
CAGSLWASGENEQFF
TGTGCCGGCAGCTTATGGGCTAGCGGGGAGAATGAGCAGTTCTTC
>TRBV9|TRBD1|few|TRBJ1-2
CASSVADRGNGGYTF
TGTGCCAGCAGCGTAGCTGACAGGGGGAACGGTGGCTACACCTTC
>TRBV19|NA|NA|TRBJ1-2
CASRAAGSQGYTF
TGTGCCAGTAGGGCGGCAGGGTCTCAGGGCTACACCTTC
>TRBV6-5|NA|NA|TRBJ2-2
CASSYSGASGGELFF
TGTGCCAGCAGTTACTCGGGGGCCAGCGGCGGGGAGCTGTTTTTT
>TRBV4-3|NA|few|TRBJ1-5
CASSQDMAGMQPQHF
TGCGCCAGCAGCCAAGATATGGCAGGGATGCAGCCCCAGCATTTT
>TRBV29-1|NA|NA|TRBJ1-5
CSVARGQNSNQPQHF
TGCAGCGTTGCTAGGGGTCAGAATAGCAATCAGCCCCAGCATTTT
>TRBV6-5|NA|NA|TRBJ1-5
CASSGGARGNQPQHF
TGTGCCAGCAGTGGGGGGGCTAGGGGCAATCAGCCCCAGCATTTT
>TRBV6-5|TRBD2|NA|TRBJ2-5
CASSSRTSGGLKTQYF
TGTGCCAGCAGTTCCCGGACTAGCGGGGGGTTAAAGACCCAGTACTTC
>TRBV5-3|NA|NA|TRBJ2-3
CARSFTGTHTDTQYF
TGTGCCAGAAGCTTTACAGGTACGCACACAGATACGCAGTATTTT
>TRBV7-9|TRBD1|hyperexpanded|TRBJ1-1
CASSSDRGKAFF
TGTGCCAGCAGCTCAGACAGGGGTAAAGCTTTCTTT
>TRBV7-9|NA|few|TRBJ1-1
CASSSDRGGAFF
TGTGCCAGCAGCTCGGACCGGGGGGGTGCTTTCTTT
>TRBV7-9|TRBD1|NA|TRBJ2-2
CASSSGTGRSGELFF
TGTGCCAGCAGCTCCGGGACAGGGAGATCCGGGGAGCTGTTTTTT
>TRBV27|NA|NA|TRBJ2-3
CASSLVGTDTQYF
TGTGCCAGCAGTCTTGTTGGCACAGATACGCAGTATTTT
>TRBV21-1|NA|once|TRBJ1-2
CASSVTLATKDLGYTF
TGTGCCAGCAGCGTTACTCTAGCTACAAAAGACCTAGGCTACACCTTC
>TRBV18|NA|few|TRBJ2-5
CASSPQPGLGPGGKTQYF
TGTGCCAGCTCACCACAGCCTGGTTTGGGGCCCGGGGGAAAGACCCAGTACTTC
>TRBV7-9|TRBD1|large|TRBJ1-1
CASSLDRGHAFF
TGTGCCAGCAGCTTGGACAGGGGGCACGCTTTCTTT
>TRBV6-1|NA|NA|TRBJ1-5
CASSGTGRGAPGNQPQHF
TGTGCCAGCAGTGGGACTGGACGGGGGGCGCCGGGCAATCAGCCCCAGCATTTT
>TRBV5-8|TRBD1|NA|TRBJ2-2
CASSLGDRGTGELFF
TGTGCCAGCAGCTTGGGGGACAGGGGAACCGGGGAGCTGTTTTTT